Listed below are T cell receptor beta chains from one sample, sequenced in a study of regulatory T cells in long-lasting Graves disease. One entry per CDR3 protein results from TCRdb running MiXCR on the multiplex PCR reads. Of about 450,000 distinct CDR3 sequences listed, roughly a quarter are singletons. The sample consisted of peripheral blood mononuclear cells (PBMCs), taken when the disease was refractory, from a patient treated with antithyroid drugs. Source of these receptors: a female donor with Graves disease. Each CDR3 is given with its conserved first and last residue. The D gene is left open where the match is weak. Clone size is given for some rows only: seen once, a few or many times, or a class if the clone is expanded.

NA,TRBJ1-1,TRBV20-1,NA,CSARRDVNTEAFF,TGCAGTGCTAGGCGGGATGTAAACACTGAAGCTTTCTTT
NA,TRBJ1-1,TRBV20-1,NA,CSVGSNTEAFF,TGCAGTGTGGGGTCGAACACTGAAGCTTTCTTT
TRBD2,TRBJ2-5,TRBV19,NA,CASGGEGHTETQYF,TGTGCCTCGGGGGGGGAGGGCCATACAGAGACCCAGTACTTC
NA,TRBJ2-7,TRBV3-1,NA,CASSQDGFSPREQYF,TGTGCCAGCAGCCAAGATGGGTTCAGCCCGCGGGAGCAGTACTTC
NA,TRBJ1-1,TRBV30,NA,CAWNQENTEAFF,TGTGCCTGGAATCAGGAGAACACTGAAGCTTTCTTT
NA,TRBJ1-1,TRBV3-1,few,CASSQDAGLNTEAFF,TGTGCCAGCAGCCAAGATGCAGGGTTGAACACTGAAGCTTTCTTT
NA,TRBJ2-7,TRBV6-5,many,CASSYGPKGVEEQYF,TGTGCCAGCAGTTACGGGCCGAAGGGAGTGGAGGAGCAGTACTTC
NA,TRBJ2-7,TRBV20-1,many,CSATALGTNTDYEQYF,TGCAGTGCGACTGCCCTTGGCACTAACACCGACTACGAGCAGTACTTC
NA,TRBJ2-2,TRBV5-1,many,CASSFMAVDTGELFF,TGCGCCAGCAGCTTCATGGCGGTGGACACCGGGGAGCTGTTTTTT
NA,TRBJ1-2,TRBV12-3/TRBV12-4,many,CASSLVGPYGYTF,TGTGCCAGCAGTTTAGTGGGACCCTATGGCTACACCTTC
NA,TRBJ2-4,TRBV7-2,many,CASSLVLLGPTTAKNIQYF,TGTGCCAGCAGCTTAGTCCTACTCGGTCCCACCACAGCCAAAAACATTCAGTACTTC
NA,TRBJ2-7,TRBV2,many,CASSLQGLGYEQYF,TGTGCCAGCAGCCTACAGGGTTTAGGGTACGAGCAGTACTTC
NA,TRBJ2-7,TRBV28,many,CASTRGADEQYF,TGTGCCAGCACTCGGGGGGCTGACGAGCAGTACTTC
NA,TRBJ2-5,TRBV6-1,many,CASSEMALQETQYF,TGTGCCAGCAGTGAGATGGCCTTACAAGAGACCCAGTACTTC
TRBD1,TRBJ2-1,TRBV28,few,CATITGDPYNEQFF,TGTGCCACGATTACAGGGGACCCCTACAATGAGCAGTTCTTC
NA,TRBJ1-2,TRBV6-2/TRBV6-3,many,CASASMWGSYGYTF,TGTGCCAGCGCGAGTATGTGGGGTTCCTATGGCTACACCTTC
NA,TRBJ1-2,TRBV28,many,CASRVVSWGVGYTF,TGTGCCAGCAGAGTCGTCTCATGGGGCGTCGGCTACACCTTC
NA,TRBJ1-4,TRBV4-1,few,CASSQITTATNEKLFF,TGCGCCAGCAGCCAAATTACGACAGCAACTAATGAAAAACTGTTTTTT